The next 22 T cell receptor beta chains were all read from a single sample in a study of T cell repertoires in cytomegalovirus infection. From the reads, TCRdb called clonotypes with MiXCR, one entry per CDR3 protein. The data hold 600,000 to 800,000 distinct CDR3 sequences, with approximately 24% observed a single time. Material for sequencing was CD8+ T cells from PBMCs. The receptor set was obtained from a human donor in good health (CMV status not recorded). Some clones in this sample may be carry-over from other donors' samples.

This clonotype was recorded a few times. The rearrangement uses TRBV7-6 and TRBJ1-1, with no clear D. The CDR3 has 15 residues. V was clipped by 5 bases and J by 5 bases, with 18 bases between them. Germline assignment: CDR1 SGHVS and CDR2 FNYEAQ. The chain's CDR3 is CASSTRTRGGTEAFF. The CDR3 bases are TGTGCCAGCAGCACACGTACTCGGGGAGGGACTGAAGCTTTCTTT.

This clonotype has a count of ten or more. The rearrangement links TRBV28 to TRBJ2-5; 7 nucleotides line up with TRBD2. Germline CDR1 is MDHEN and CDR2 is SYDVKM. CDR3 length: 16 amino acids. V shed 3 bases and J 5 bases; nucleotides not matched to a gene: 12. CDR3 in DNA: TGTGCCAGCAGTTTGCCCCCCCGCGGGGGAGGGGAGACCCAGTACTTC. Protein product: CASSLPPRGGGETQYF.

The chain has TRBV7-9 and TRBJ2-7, with D perhaps TRBD1 (6 bases). Trimming removed 5 bases at V and 2 bases at J, with 16 bases between. Germline V gives CDR1 SEHNR, CDR2 FQNEAQ (reference sequence). The CDR3 length is 15 residues. The CDR3 here is CASSRRQEPPYEQYV. CDR3 DNA: TGTGCCAGCAGCAGAAGACAGGAACCACCCTACGAGCAGTACGTC.

This rearrangement joins TRBV14 to TRBJ2-7, with D possibly matching TRBD2 (5 bases). V lost 4 bases, J lost 5 bases, and 21 bases lay in between. The CDR3 spans 16 residues. Germline V gene sequence: CDR1 SGHDN, CDR2 FVKESK. The CDR3 is CASSRPGSEAYHEQYF. Here the CDR3 DNA reads TGTGCCAGCAGCCGCCCGGGTAGCGAAGCATACCACGAGCAGTACTTC.

This clonotype was detected a few times. This chain connects TRBV24-1 to TRBJ1-1; 10 bases match TRBD1. CDR1 is KGHDR, CDR2 SFDVKD, per germline. The J segment lost 4 bases and the V segment lost 7 bases, leaving 2 bases of the junction unmatched. The CDR3 length is 13 residues. The CDR3 spells CATRRTGGTEAFF. The DNA for the CDR3 is TGTGCCACCAGGAGGACAGGGGGCACTGAAGCTTTCTTT.

This clonotype appeared many times. V usage is TRBV10-3 and J usage is TRBJ2-2; no clear D. This CDR3 has 16 amino acids. Between the trimmed V and J ends, which lost 0 bases and 1 base, there was a span of 9 bases. CDR1 and CDR2 (germline): ENHRY, SYGVKD. The CDR3 DNA sequence: TGTGCCATCAGTGAGTCACACCTAGGGAACACCGGGGAGCTGTTTTTT. It yields the protein CAISESHLGNTGELFF.

This clonotype has just one count. A much larger clone sits a single nucleotide away, making a read error possible. The chain is built from TRBV7-9 and TRBJ1-2; TRBD1 matches at 11 bases. CDR3 size: 17 residues. Looked up from germline, CDR1 is SEHNR and CDR2 is FQNEAQ (reference sequence). The CDR3 DNA follows: TGTGCCAGCAACTTAAATCGCGGACAGGGGGCATTGAATGGCTACACCTTC. Its translation: CASNLNRGQGALNGYTF.

This chain uses TRBV20-1 with TRBJ1-2; 8 positions match TRBD1. The CDR3 runs to 11 residues. Germline lookup yields CDR1 DFQATT and CDR2 SNEGSKA (reference sequence). The CDR3 DNA sequence: TGCAGGGTGGACAGGGACGATGGCTACACCTTC. Protein product: CRVDRDDGYTF.

This clonotype was recorded a few times. The V gene is TRBV15, the J gene TRBJ1-1; D gene unclear. This CDR3 region has 14 residues. The ends were cut back, 0 bases at V and 1 base at J, with 6 bases in the middle. Germline loops: CDR1 LNHNV, CDR2 YYDKDF (reference sequence). The CDR3 region is CATSRDSGNTEAFF. The CDR3 DNA reads as TGTGCCACCAGCAGAGATAGCGGGAACACTGAAGCTTTCTTT.

The V gene is TRBV14, the J gene TRBJ2-1; D is ambiguous. CDR3 length equals 15 residues. The germline V gene has CDR1 SGHDN and CDR2 FVKESK. Deletions cut 0 bases from V and 0 bases from J, with 6 bases between. The CDR3 coding sequence is TGTGCCAGCAGCCAAGAACCTGGCTCCTACAATGAGCAGTTCTTC. Translated: CASSQEPGSYNEQFF.

This clonotype was seen a few times. The chain carries TRBV5-4 and TRBJ2-4; TRBD1 is a possible D gene (6 bases). V shed 0 bases and J shed 7 bases, with 17 bases lying between them. The germline CDR1 and CDR2 sequences are SGHNT and YYREEE (reference sequence). The CDR3 extends over 16 amino acids. CDR3 in amino acids: CASSLAPGEEWNIQYF. The DNA of the CDR3 is TGTGCCAGCAGCTTGGCCCCAGGGGAAGAATGGAACATTCAGTACTTC.

The chain combines TRBV20-1 with TRBJ1-2; D is uncertain. The CDR3 extends over 14 amino acids. V gave up 2 bases and J gave up 3 bases, with 13 bases separating them. Per the germline V gene, CDR1 is DFQATT and CDR2 is SNEGSKA (reference sequence). CDR3 sequence reads: CSARPRLSDYGYTF. The CDR3 DNA follows: TGCAGTGCTAGACCTCGACTGTCGGACTATGGCTACACCTTC.

Details on this clonotype: A much larger clone is a single base away; this may be a read error. The V gene is TRBV7-2, the J gene TRBJ2-1; D gene unclear. The CDR3 is made up of 12 amino acids. Germline V lookup: CDR1 SGHTA, CDR2 FQGNSA. Between the trimmed V and J ends, which lost 2 bases and 9 bases, there was a span of 8 bases. The DNA of the CDR3 is TGTGCCAGCAGCTTATCGTCGATTGAGCAGTTCTTC. Translation: CASSLSSIEQFF. Complete variable domain (other parts from reference TRBV7-2 and TRBJ2-1): GAGVSQSPSNKVTEKGKDVELRCDPISGHTALYWYRQSLGQGLEFLIYFQGNSAPDKSGLPSDRFSAERTGGSVSTLTIQRTQQEDSAVYLCASSLSSIEQFFGPGTRLTVL.

Ten or more counts support this clonotype. The chain combines TRBV12-3 or TRBV12-4 with TRBJ2-1; unclear D gene. CDR3 length: 11 amino acids. V was trimmed by 6 bases and J by 9 bases, leaving 9 bases between them. The CDR3 sequence is CASSWGGEQFF. As DNA, the CDR3 is TGTGCCAGCAGCTGGGGTGGTGAGCAGTTCTTC.

This clonotype was seen more than once but under ten times. This chain connects TRBV7-3 to TRBJ1-5; unclear D gene. Germline V CDR1 and CDR2: SGHTA, FQGTGA. This CDR3 is 13 amino acids long. V lost 5 bases and J lost 3, with 8 bases in between. Written as DNA, the CDR3 is TGTGCCAGCAGCACAGTGTCCAATCAGCCCCAGCATTTT. It codes for CASSTVSNQPQHF.

V and J are TRBV15 and TRBJ2-6; TRBD1 agrees at 7 bases. The V segment lost 3 bases and the J segment 4 bases; nucleotides outside the gene matches: 9. The CDR3 consists of 17 residues. CDR1 is LNHNV and CDR2 is YYDKDF in the germline V gene (reference sequence). The CDR3: CATSRTITGAGANVLTF. CDR3 DNA sequence: TGTGCCACCAGCAGGACGATTACAGGGGCAGGGGCCAACGTCCTGACTTTC.

This clonotype appeared a few times. This chain's CDR3 is CASSVPSSGNTIYF. In DNA, the CDR3 is TGTGCCAGCAGCGTCCCCTCCTCTGGAAACACCATATATTTT. This chain connects TRBV9 to TRBJ1-3; D is unclear. V was clipped by 2 bases and J by 0 bases, with 6 bases between them. The CDR3 is 14 amino acids. Looked up from germline, CDR1 is SGDLS and CDR2 is YYNGEE.

This sequence joins TRBV25-1 and TRBJ2-3; D gene uncertain. Germline V gene sequence: CDR1 MGHDK, CDR2 SYGVNS. Trimming removed 6 bases at V and 6 bases at J, with 13 bases between. There are 13 residues in the CDR3. The CDR3 spells CASRRIDDDTQYF. CDR3 coding DNA: TGTGCCAGCAGGAGAATTGACGACGATACGCAGTATTTT.

This clonotype was seen many times. The genes are TRBV7-8 and TRBJ2-1; D gene uncertain. Trimming cost V 0 bases and J 5 bases, with 5 bases left between them. This CDR3 contains 13 residues. Germline assignment: CDR1 SGHVS and CDR2 FQNEAQ. In nucleotides, the CDR3 is TGTGCCAGCAGCTTAGCTATGAACAATGAGCAGTTCTTC. This gives the protein CASSLAMNNEQFF.

CDR3 sequence: CSARDFGGASYEQYF. The CDR3 DNA sequence: TGCAGTGCTAGAGATTTCGGGGGGGCCTCCTACGAGCAGTACTTC. V and J are TRBV20-1 and TRBJ2-7; TRBD2 aligns across 8 bases. Germline CDR1 reads DFQATT; CDR2 reads SNEGSKA (reference sequence). V lost 0 bases and J lost 0; bases outside the gene matches: 4. This CDR3 has 15 amino acids.

The gene calls are TRBV4-1 and TRBJ1-5, with D unresolved. The germline V and J ends were trimmed by 1 base and 5 bases, with 9 bases remaining between them. The CDR3 contains 14 residues. Germline CDR1 is MGHRA and CDR2 is YSYEKL. CDR3 residues: CASSQVDGYQPQHF. As DNA, the CDR3 is TGCGCCAGCAGCCAAGTGGACGGCTATCAGCCCCAGCATTTT.

Comment on this clonotype: Being one base from a much bigger clone, this may be a read error. The rearrangement joins TRBV7-8 to TRBJ2-4, with TRBD2 as a possible D gene (6 bases). The CDR3 totals 12 residues. CDR1 and CDR2 from the germline V gene are SGHVS and FQNEAQ. In DNA form, the CDR3 reads TGTGTCAGCAGCTCGGGGGAAAACATTCAGTACTTC. Encoded protein: CVSSSGENIQYF.